The 13 T cell receptor beta chains presented below share a single source sample, sequenced in a study of T cell clones after liver transplantation. The data were produced by immunoSEQ multiplex PCR, yet TCRdb's version contains in-frame clones alone and is incomplete. This sample has nearly 15,000 clones; roughly 84% occur once, and the top ten carry about 28%. This specimen consisted of CD8+ T cells from blood, obtained roughly 50 months after liver transplant. The receptors were sampled from a human patient who received a liver transplant. Some T cells may originate from the graft donor.

The genes are TRBV21-1 and TRBJ1-3. TRBV21-1 is a documented pseudogene. The CDR3 is 11 residues long. CDR3 sequence: CASSNPNTIYF. For the CDR3, the DNA is TGTGCCAGCAGCAACCCCAACACCATATATTTT.

This clone was counted a single time. The genes are TRBV5-4 and TRBJ2-5, with D unresolved. CDR3 size: 14 residues. Trimming took 1 base from V and 0 from J, leaving 7 bases between them. The germline gives CDR1 SGHNT, CDR2 YYREEE (reference sequence). The CDR3 reads CASSLFPDQETQYF. The CDR3 DNA is TGTGCCAGCAGCTTGTTTCCAGACCAAGAGACCCAGTACTTC.

This chain joins TRBV6-5 and TRBJ1-1; D remains ambiguous. Germline CDR1 reads MNHEY; CDR2 reads SVGAGI. The ends were cut back, 2 bases at V and 6 bases at J, with 10 bases in the middle. The CDR3 loop spans 13 amino acids. The CDR3 nucleotides are TGTGCCAGCAGTTACATCGGTGGCGCTGAAGCTTTCTTT. It yields the protein CASSYIGGAEAFF.

The gene calls are TRBV27 and TRBJ2-3; 13 bases are shared with TRBD2. In germline, CDR1 is MNHEY, CDR2 SMNVEV (reference sequence). Trimming took 7 bases from V and 5 from J; bases not matched to a gene: 6. The CDR3 has 15 amino acids. CDR3 sequence reads: CASTQRTSGRDTQYF. For the CDR3, the DNA is TGTGCCAGCACCCAACGGACTAGCGGGAGAGATACGCAGTATTTT.

V usage is TRBV4-1 and J usage is TRBJ2-3, with D maybe TRBD1 (6 bases). CDR1 and CDR2 from the germline V gene are MGHRA and YSYEKL. The CDR3 runs 16 residues. Trimming pared 0 bases from V and 0 bases from J, leaving 10 bases between. In DNA, the CDR3 is TGCGCCAGCAGCCAAGAAGGACAGCGGAGCACAGATACGCAGTATTTT. Its protein product is CASSQEGQRSTDTQYF.

In this sample, this clone is large. The chain combines TRBV13 with TRBJ2-7, with 7 bases that match TRBD2. Looked up from germline, CDR1 is PRHDT and CDR2 is FYEKMQ (reference sequence). The CDR3 covers 15 residues. V shed 0 bases, J shed 6 bases, and the junction held 8 bases outside the gene matches. The CDR3 region has the DNA TGTGCCAGCAGCTTAGGAGGGGAGGGGTCCCGCGAGCAGTACTTC. Encoded protein: CASSLGGEGSREQYF.

The chain has TRBV6-5 and TRBJ2-5; the match to TRBD2 covers 9 bases. Trimming at V came to 3 bases and at J to 5 bases, leaving 4 bases not matched to a gene. The CDR3 is 14 amino acids. CDR1 is MNHEY and CDR2 is SVGAGI in the germline V gene. The CDR3, as DNA: TGTGCCAGCAGTTATGGTACTAGCGGGGAGACCCAGTACTTC. Translated: CASSYGTSGETQYF.

The chain is built from TRBV7-8 and TRBJ1-3; tentative D call: TRBD1 (5 bases). The CDR3 runs to 18 residues. V was shortened by 1 base and J by 0 bases, with 16 bases between the two germline ends. From germline, CDR1 is SGHVS and CDR2 FQNEAQ. CDR3: CASSLGGAGHYSGNTIYF. CDR3 coding DNA: TGTGCCAGCAGCTTAGGAGGGGCGGGTCATTACTCTGGAAACACCATATATTTT. The whole variable domain, remainder taken from reference TRBV7-8 and TRBJ1-3, is GAGVSQSPRYKVAKRGQDVALRCDPISGHVSLFWYQQALGQGPEFLTYFQNEAQLDKSGLPSDRFFAERPEGSVSTLKIQRTQQEDSAVYLCASSLGGAGHYSGNTIYFGEGSWLTVV.

The chain recombines TRBV4-1 with TRBJ1-6; D unclear. Per germline, CDR1 MGHRA and CDR2 YSYEKL. The V end was cut by 0 bases, the J end by 9 bases, with 15 bases between. The CDR3 consists of 16 residues. CDR3 nucleotide sequence: TGCGCCAGCAGCCAAGACCGCGATTCGTCGGGTTCACCCCTCCACTTT. Translating gives CASSQDRDSSGSPLHF.

The chain employs TRBV4-2 and TRBJ2-3, with unresolved D. Trimming shortened V by 1 base and J by 4 bases, and 6 bases separated the two germline ends. This CDR3 contains 13 residues. Germline values: CDR1 LGHNA, CDR2 YNFKEQ. The CDR3 DNA reads TGTGCCAGCAGCCAAGTGGTGGCAGATACGCAGTATTTT. Its protein product is CASSQVVADTQYF.

V usage is TRBV27 and J usage is TRBJ2-2, with D perhaps TRBD2 (6 bases). There are 12 residues in the CDR3. The ends were cut back, 11 bases at V and 6 bases at J, with 13 bases in the middle. CDR1 is MNHEY and CDR2 is SMNVEV in the germline V gene (reference sequence). In DNA, the CDR3 is TGTGCCTCCAATGGGGGGTCCGGGGAGCTGTTTTTT. Translated, it gives CASNGGSGELFF.

Comments on this clone: At one of its ends the junction is not consistent with the germline gene, which may arise from a read error. The genes are TRBV4-1 and TRBJ1-1, with TRBD1 as a possible D gene (6 bases). CDR1 MGHRA and CDR2 YSYEKL come from the germline V gene. The CDR3 is made up of 12 amino acids. The CDR3 is CASSLPVGGSVF. CDR3 nucleotide sequence: TGCGCCAGCAGCCTACCCGTAGGGGGGAGTGTTTTT.

This clone is deemed medium-sized. V and J are TRBV11-1 and TRBJ1-2; 8 bases match TRBD1. Germline V gene lookup returns CDR1 SGHAT and CDR2 FQDESV (reference sequence). The CDR3 runs 13 residues. The J segment lost 6 bases and the V segment lost 6 bases, leaving 6 bases of the junction unmatched. The CDR3 nucleotides are TGTGCCAGCAGTCTGACAGGGGCGGATGGCTACACCTTC. Amino acid sequence: CASSLTGADGYTF. The full variable domain, with the rest looked up from reference TRBV11-1 and TRBJ1-2, is EAEVAQSPRYKITEKSQAVAFWCDPISGHATLYWYRQILGQGPELLVQFQDESVVDDSQLPKDRFSAERLKGVDSTLKIQPAELGDSAMYLCASSLTGADGYTFGSGTRLTVV.